Shown below are 32 T cell receptor beta chains from a single sample sequenced in a study of T-cell reconstitution after alpha-beta-depleted transplantation in children. It was with unique molecular identifiers that the TCRbeta library was prepared. MiXCR was run by TCRdb on the PCR reads, yielding one entry per CDR3 protein. The sample shows fewer than 550,000 distinct CDR3 sequences, 9.5% to 13% of them seen only once. The sample was PBMCs from the stem cell graft donor, taken from the stem cell graft. Receptor source: a human donor who donated a stem cell graft to a child with acute myeloid leukemia.

The CDR3 nucleotides read TGCGCCAGCAGCTTGGCCGACCGGCACAATGAGCAGTTCTTC. It translates to CASSLADRHNEQFF. The chain couples TRBV5-1 to TRBJ2-1; D remains ambiguous. Between the trimmed V and J ends, which lost 0 bases and 5 bases, there was a span of 9 bases. This CDR3 spans 14 amino acids. The germline gives CDR1 SGHRS, CDR2 YFSETQ.

This clonotype was detected only a few times. J is TRBJ2-7 and V is TRBV5-1; a possible D gene is TRBD1 (5 bases). Trimming pared 1 base from V and 6 bases from J, leaving 8 bases between. Germline V CDR1 and CDR2: SGHRS, YFSETQ. This CDR3 region has 12 residues. CDR3 in DNA: TGCGCCAGCAGCTTGAGGGGTGGCGAGCAGTACTTC. Protein product: CASSLRGGEQYF.

This clonotype was observed a few times. The J gene is TRBJ2-2, the V gene TRBV12-3 or TRBV12-4, with D tentatively TRBD1 or TRBD2 (5 bases each). The CDR3 loop spans 15 amino acids. The V and J ends lost 0 bases and 6 bases respectively, with 11 bases between them. CDR3 coding DNA: TGTGCCAGCAGTTTAGCGGGGGAGCTGCCCGGGGAGCTGTTTTTT. Translation gives CASSLAGELPGELFF.

The V and J genes are TRBV6-5 and TRBJ2-7; 7 bases match TRBD2. Germline lookup yields CDR1 MNHEY and CDR2 SVGAGI. The length of the CDR3 is 16 residues. Trimming cost V 0 bases and J 3 bases; bases outside gene matches: 8. CDR3 coding DNA: TGTGCCAGCAGTTACTCGCAGTATGAGCGGGACTACGAGCAGTACTTC. This translates into CASSYSQYERDYEQYF.

This clonotype was detected many times. The chain joins TRBV7-9 to TRBJ2-1; TRBD2 matches 7 bases. V shed 6 bases and J 6 bases; nucleotides not matched to a gene: 11. The CDR3 length is 15 residues. Germline V CDR1 and CDR2: SEHNR, FQNEAQ (reference sequence). The CDR3 loop is CASSLGGLAGNEQFF. CDR3 nucleotide sequence: TGTGCCAGCAGTTTGGGAGGGTTAGCGGGCAATGAGCAGTTCTTC. The whole variable domain, filled in from reference TRBV7-9 and TRBJ2-1, reads DTGVSQNPRHKITKRGQNVTFRCDPISEHNRLYWYRQTLGQGPEFLTYFQNEAQLEKSRLLSDRFSAERPKGSFSTLEIQRTEQGDSAMYLCASSLGGLAGNEQFFGPGTRLTVL.

This clonotype showed up just a few times. This rearrangement joins TRBV25-1 to TRBJ2-3; D possibly corresponds to TRBD1 (5 bases). This CDR3 region has 15 residues. Trimming left V 3 bases short and J 7 bases short, with 17 bases between. Germline values: CDR1 MGHDK, CDR2 SYGVNS. CDR3: CASSEAVPGHNTQYF. The CDR3, as DNA: TGTGCCAGCAGTGAGGCCGTTCCAGGGCACAATACGCAGTATTTT.

This clonotype appeared many times. The chain combines TRBV5-5 with TRBJ2-5; TRBD1 or TRBD2 may be the D gene (5 bases each). CDR3 size: 14 residues. Per the germline V gene, CDR1 is SGHKS and CDR2 is YYEKEE (reference sequence). Deletions cut 0 bases from V and 5 bases from J, with 11 bases between. This CDR3 is CASSLEWGSETQYF. CDR3 sequence (DNA): TGTGCCAGCAGCTTGGAGTGGGGGTCCGAGACCCAGTACTTC. The full variable domain, in which reference TRBV5-5 and TRBJ2-5 provide the parts outside the CDR3, is DAGVTQSPTHLIKTRGQQVTLRCSPISGHKSVSWYQQVLGQGPQFIFQYYEKEERGRGNFPDRFSARQFPNYSSELNVNALLLGDSALYLCASSLEWGSETQYFGPGTRLLVL.

The sample holds many counts of this clonotype. The chain recombines TRBV18 with TRBJ2-7; 10 nucleotides agree with TRBD2. V lost 4 bases and J lost 3; bases outside the gene matches: 12. This CDR3 contains 17 residues. The germline V gene has CDR1 KGHSH and CDR2 LQKENI. This CDR3 is CASSQITGTSENYEQYF. The CDR3 DNA follows: TGTGCCAGCTCACAAATTACCGGGACTAGCGAGAACTACGAGCAGTACTTC. The variable domain in full, with the rest retrieved from reference TRBV18 and TRBJ2-7, is NAGVMQNPRHLVRRRGQEARLRCSPMKGHSHVYWYRQLPEEGLKFMVYLQKENIIDESGMPKERFSAEFPKEGPSILRIQQVVRGDSAAYFCASSQITGTSENYEQYFGPGTRLTVT.

The genes are TRBV4-1 and TRBJ1-2; D is ambiguous. This CDR3 spans 13 amino acids. The germline V and J ends were trimmed by 2 bases and 7 bases, with 11 bases remaining between them. CDR1 and CDR2 from the germline V gene are MGHRA and YSYEKL. CDR3 bases: TGCGCCAGCAGCCAACTGGCGCGTGCTGGCTACACCTTC. This codes for CASSQLARAGYTF.

This clonotype was recorded a few times. The chain links TRBV7-6 to TRBJ2-3, with TRBD1 matching 7 bases. Germline trimming cut 5 bases from V and 0 bases from J; bases unmatched to any gene: 8. The CDR3 length is 16 residues. Germline CDR1 is SGHVS and CDR2 is FNYEAQ. The CDR3: CASSEPGQSSTDTQYF. Here the CDR3 DNA reads TGTGCCAGCAGCGAACCGGGACAGTCTAGCACAGATACGCAGTATTTT.

This clonotype was observed a handful of times. The V gene is TRBV12-3 or TRBV12-4, the J gene TRBJ2-1, with 16 positions matching TRBD2. The CDR3 has 14 residues. With V trimmed by 8 bases and J by 8 bases, 3 bases remained unmatched. This chain's CDR3 is CASGGTSGGDEQFF. CDR3 bases: TGTGCCAGCGGGGGGACTAGCGGGGGGGATGAGCAGTTCTTC.

This clonotype was counted between two and nine times. The chain combines TRBV19 with TRBJ1-2; perhaps TRBD1 as D (6 bases). This CDR3 region has 16 residues. The germline V gene encodes CDR1 LNHDA and CDR2 SQIVND (reference sequence). The V and J ends lost 5 bases and 2 bases respectively, with 18 bases between them. The CDR3: CASSRGRAGANYGYTF. The CDR3 nucleotides read TGTGCCAGTAGTCGAGGCAGGGCAGGGGCGAACTATGGCTACACCTTC.

The chain combines TRBV20-1 with TRBJ2-1; TRBD2 might be the D (7 bases). Between the trimmed V and J ends, which lost 6 bases and 3 bases, there was a span of 21 bases. The CDR3 is 16 amino acids. Germline assignment: CDR1 DFQATT and CDR2 SNEGSKA (reference sequence). The CDR3 nucleotides read TGCAGTGCCCCAGGGGTGGGGCGGGAGAGCTACAATGAGCAGTTCTTC. Protein sequence: CSAPGVGRESYNEQFF.

V usage is TRBV20-1 and J usage is TRBJ1-2, with D perhaps TRBD1 (5 bases). CDR1 DFQATT and CDR2 SNEGSKA come from the germline V gene (reference sequence). This CDR3 spans 14 amino acids. The V end was cut by 5 bases, the J end by 2 bases, with 15 bases between. CDR3 in amino acids: CSAPRGGSNYGYTF. In nucleotides, the CDR3 is TGCAGTGCTCCCCGGGGGGGAAGCAACTATGGCTACACCTTC.

The chain's CDR3 is CASGTVNEQFF. The CDR3 nucleotides read TGTGCCAGCGGTACAGTCAATGAGCAGTTCTTC. The chain carries TRBV12-3 or TRBV12-4 and TRBJ2-1; D unclear. Trimming took off 8 bases at V and 6 bases at J, with 8 bases between the two ends. The CDR3 covers 11 residues.

V gene TRBV11-3 combines with J gene TRBJ2-1, with TRBD2 matching 10 bases. Germline V gives CDR1 SGHNT, CDR2 YENEEA. Losses at the gene ends were 0 bases for V and 9 bases for J; bases not matched to a gene: 5. There are 15 residues in the CDR3. This CDR3 reads CASSLDIAGGFEQFF. The DNA of the CDR3 is TGTGCCAGCAGCTTAGATATAGCGGGAGGCTTTGAGCAGTTCTTC.

The rearrangement uses TRBV20-1 and TRBJ2-5; maybe TRBD2 (5 bases). V gave up 0 bases and J gave up 7 bases, with 15 bases separating them. CDR1 DFQATT and CDR2 SNEGSKA come from the germline V gene (reference sequence). The CDR3 consists of 14 residues. The chain's CDR3 is CSARDGKGAGTQYF. CDR3 nucleotide sequence: TGCAGTGCTAGAGATGGCAAAGGCGCGGGGACCCAGTACTTC.

The chain employs TRBV18 and TRBJ2-2; 9 bases map to TRBD2. Germline values: CDR1 KGHSH, CDR2 LQKENI. This CDR3 has 15 residues. The V segment lost 4 bases and the J segment 3 bases; nucleotides outside the gene matches: 3. This CDR3 is CASSLSGSDTGELFF. In DNA form, the CDR3 reads TGTGCCAGCTCACTTAGCGGGAGTGACACCGGGGAGCTGTTTTTT.

In its sample, this clonotype was seen a few times. The chain carries TRBV20-1 and TRBJ1-4, with D maybe TRBD1 (5 bases). V lost 5 bases, J lost 3 bases, and 19 bases lay in between. This CDR3 is built from 16 residues. The germline V gene encodes CDR1 DFQATT and CDR2 SNEGSKA (reference sequence). CDR3 nucleotides: TGCAGTGCTCGGGGGAATTTGGGGAACTCTAATGAAAAACTGTTTTTT. Its translation is CSARGNLGNSNEKLFF.

A few counts support this clonotype. A read error may account for a junction end that differs from germline. J is TRBJ2-1 and V is TRBV7-7; 12 bases fit TRBD2. Per the germline V gene, CDR1 is SSHAT and CDR2 is FNYEAQ (reference sequence). The CDR3 has 16 residues. CDR3 sequence (DNA): TGTGCTAGCAGCTTATCCGTGACTAGCGGGAGTTCTGAGCAGTTCTTC. Amino acids: CASSLSVTSGSSEQFF.

Concerning this clonotype itself: The junction differs from germline at one of its ends, possibly a read error. This chain joins TRBV10-3 and TRBJ2-1; TRBD2 matches 14 bases. Germline V gene lookup returns CDR1 ENHRY and CDR2 SYGVKD. The CDR3 contains 19 residues. CDR3 DNA: TGTACCATCAGTTTCCGACTAGCGGGAGGGGAGGGGTCCTACAATGAGCAGTTCTTC. It yields the protein CTISFRLAGGEGSYNEQFF.

The chain employs TRBV7-9 and TRBJ1-5; no clear D. Trimming removed 5 bases at V and 3 bases at J, with 5 bases between. The germline gives CDR1 SEHNR, CDR2 FQNEAQ (reference sequence). This CDR3 region has 12 residues. As DNA, the CDR3 is TGTGCCAGCAGCAGGACCAATCAGCCCCAGCATTTT. Its translation is CASSRTNQPQHF.

This chain links TRBV10-3 with TRBJ1-6; 9 nucleotides agree with TRBD1. The CDR3 contains 14 residues. Germline V gene data show CDR1 as ENHRY and CDR2 as SYGVKD. V was clipped by 6 bases and J by 7 bases; unmatched bases: 4. The DNA of the CDR3 is TGTGCCATCAGGGGGACAGGGTCAAATTCACCCCTCCACTTT. This encodes CAIRGTGSNSPLHF.

This clonotype was seen more than once but under ten times. The chain combines TRBV5-6 with TRBJ1-2; 8 bases fit TRBD1. This CDR3 is 17 amino acids long. The junction had 11 bases not matched to a gene; V was cut back by 1 base and J by 3 bases. The V gene's germline CDR1 is SGHDT and CDR2 YYEEEE. CDR3 region: CASSLLDRAGGHYGYTF. The CDR3 DNA reads TGTGCCAGCAGCTTGCTCGATCGGGCAGGGGGCCACTATGGCTACACCTTC.

This clonotype was recorded at least ten times. The chain has TRBV11-1 and TRBJ2-7; the match to TRBD2 covers 8 bases. CDR1 is SGHAT and CDR2 is FQDESV in the germline V gene (reference sequence). After removal of 5 bases from V and 1 base from J, the junction contained 7 bases not matched to a gene. This CDR3 spans 15 amino acids. In DNA form, the CDR3 reads TGTGCCAGCAGCCCTCGGGAGGGGGTTTCCTACGAGCAGTACGTC. Its translation is CASSPREGVSYEQYV.

The chain links TRBV20-1 to TRBJ2-1, with 10 bases aligning to TRBD2. CDR1 is DFQATT, CDR2 SNEGSKA, per germline (reference sequence). The CDR3 spans 16 residues. J gave up 7 bases and V 0 bases, and 9 bases lay outside the gene matches. The CDR3 loop reads CSARDLLSGGANEQFF. CDR3 sequence (DNA): TGCAGTGCTAGAGACCTACTAAGCGGGGGGGCAAATGAGCAGTTCTTC.

This clonotype was counted only a few times. V gene TRBV27 combines with J gene TRBJ2-7, with D possibly matching TRBD1 (6 bases). Deletions cut 0 bases from V and 5 bases from J, with 14 bases between. Per the germline V gene, CDR1 is MNHEY and CDR2 is SMNVEV (reference sequence). CDR3 length equals 15 residues. CDR3 DNA: TGTGCCAGCAGTTTATCGACAAGGGGGTCGGACGAGCAGTACTTC. Protein: CASSLSTRGSDEQYF.

This clonotype was seen a handful of times. The rearrangement joins TRBV9 to TRBJ2-2; 12 nucleotides align to TRBD2. Germline CDR1 and CDR2: SGDLS and YYNGEE. The CDR3 covers 16 residues. Unmatched junction bases numbered 5, after V lost 3 bases and J lost 5 bases. CDR3 amino acids: CASSGLAGVKTGELFF. CDR3 DNA: TGTGCCAGCAGCGGACTAGCGGGAGTAAAAACCGGGGAGCTGTTTTTT.

At least ten counts were recorded for this clonotype. V and J are TRBV5-4 and TRBJ2-2, with a possible D match to TRBD2 (5 bases). Trimming stripped 2 bases from V and 3 bases from J, with 8 bases between. The CDR3 has 14 residues. Germline CDR1 SGHNT, CDR2 YYREEE (reference sequence). CDR3 DNA sequence: TGTGCCAGCAGCTTCGGGATTGACACCGGGGAGCTGTTTTTT. Protein: CASSFGIDTGELFF. Full variable domain (missing parts from reference TRBV5-4 and TRBJ2-2): ETGVTQSPTHLIKTRGQQVTLRCSSQSGHNTVSWYQQALGQGPQFIFQYYREEENGRGNFPPRFSGLQFPNYSSELNVNALELDDSALYLCASSFGIDTGELFFGEGSRLTVL.

V gene TRBV6-1 combines with J gene TRBJ2-2; D uncertain. Looked up from germline, CDR1 is MNHNS and CDR2 is SASEGT. V was trimmed by 6 bases and J by 0 bases, leaving 11 bases between them. CDR3 length equals 15 residues. CDR3 sequence reads: CASSLQQANTGELFF. The CDR3 nucleotides read TGTGCCAGCAGCCTTCAGCAAGCGAACACCGGGGAGCTGTTTTTT.

J is TRBJ2-3 and V is TRBV29-1, with D hard to call. This CDR3 has 16 residues. The germline V gene encodes CDR1 SQVTM and CDR2 ANQGSEA. V lost 0 bases and J lost 2, with 15 bases in between. The chain's CDR3 is CSVEDYERPPTDTQYF. The CDR3 DNA reads as TGCAGCGTTGAAGATTATGAGAGGCCCCCCACAGATACGCAGTATTTT.

There are a few counts of this clonotype. The rearrangement uses TRBV7-9 and TRBJ2-7, with no clear D. Trimming took off 1 base at V and 3 bases at J, with 7 bases between the two ends. The CDR3 sequence is 13 residues long. Germline lookup yields CDR1 SEHNR and CDR2 FQNEAQ (reference sequence). The CDR3 DNA reads as TGTGCCAGCAGCTTAGGCAGGCTCTACGAGCAGTACTTC. Protein product: CASSLGRLYEQYF.